This entry lists 8 T cell receptor beta chains sequenced from one sample in a study of tumor T cells in aggressive B-cell lymphoma. The table came from immunoSEQ multiplex PCR; TCRdb's copy has only in-frame clones and leaves some out. The sample consists of thousands of clones, over 80% of them appearing once. The sample comprised tumor tissue. Receptors originate from an adult with diffuse large B cell lymphoma.

This sequence joins TRBV4-3 and TRBJ2-1; D gene uncertain. Germline CDR1 is LGHNA and CDR2 is YSLEER. This CDR3 is 16 amino acids long. V was shortened by 2 bases and J by 0 bases, with 11 bases between the two germline ends. CDR3 DNA sequence: TGCGCCAGCAGCCAAAGAGAGCAAAGCTCCTACAATGAGCAGTTCTTC. Encoded protein: CASSQREQSSYNEQFF.

The V and J genes are TRBV2 and TRBJ1-5; D ambiguous. V lost 6 bases and J 4 bases, leaving 10 bases between the germline ends. The CDR3 has 13 residues. Looked up from germline, CDR1 is SNHLY and CDR2 is FYNNEI. The CDR3 DNA is TGTGCCAGCAGAGGAGAGGGAAATCAGCCCCAGCATTTT. It specifies CASRGEGNQPQHF.

This chain joins TRBV7-9 and TRBJ1-5; a weak D match, TRBD1 (5 bases). Germline V gene lookup returns CDR1 SEHNR and CDR2 FQNEAQ (reference sequence). Trimming took off 5 bases at V and 10 bases at J, with 15 bases between the two ends. This CDR3 has 13 residues. CDR3 coding DNA: TGTGCCAGCAGCCCCCCGGGGGACGATCCCCAGCATTTT. It is translated as CASSPPGDDPQHF.

The CDR3: CASSLRQGSYNEQFF. The CDR3 nucleotides are TGCGCCAGCAGCTTGAGGCAGGGGTCCTACAATGAGCAGTTCTTC. The genes are TRBV5-1 and TRBJ2-1, with D tentatively TRBD1 (6 bases). Per germline, CDR1 SGHRS and CDR2 YFSETQ. The CDR3 sequence is 15 residues long. V lost 1 base to trimming and J lost 1 base, with 9 bases between them.

The chain joins TRBV4-3 to TRBJ1-4; 7 bases are shared with TRBD1. The germline gives CDR1 LGHNA, CDR2 YSLEER. Trimming took 1 base from V and 2 from J; bases not matched to a gene: 1. The CDR3 spans 15 residues. CDR3 DNA sequence: TGCGCCAGCAGCCAAGGGGACAGCACTAATGAAAAACTGTTTTTT. The encoded protein is CASSQGDSTNEKLFF.

The rearrangement joins TRBV7-2 to TRBJ2-2; 8 bases map to TRBD2. Germline V gives CDR1 SGHTA, CDR2 FQGNSA. This CDR3 spans 15 amino acids. With 5 bases clipped from V and 4 bases from J, the junction kept 6 bases outside the gene matches. This CDR3 reads CASSAGLGVTGELFF. CDR3 sequence (DNA): TGTGCCAGCAGCGCGGGACTAGGGGTCACCGGGGAGCTGTTTTTT.

This clone appeared a single time. The chain has TRBV11-2 and TRBJ2-5; weak D call: TRBD2 (6 bases). CDR3 length equals 14 residues. Germline-derived CDR1 and CDR2 are SGHAT and FQNNGV. The V gene lost 5 bases and the J gene lost 5 bases, with 15 bases spanning the gap. In nucleotides, the CDR3 is TGTGCCAGCAGCCTCCGGGCCCGGGGGGAGACCCAGTACTTC. It yields the protein CASSLRARGETQYF. The full variable domain, completed using reference TRBV11-2 and TRBJ2-5, is EAGVAQSPRYKIIEKRQSVAFWCNPISGHATLYWYQQILGQGPKLLIQFQNNGVVDDSQLPKDRFSAERLKGVDSTLKIQPAKLEDSAVYLCASSLRARGETQYFGPGTRLLVL.

A word on this clone: The junction differs from germline at one of its ends, possibly a read error. Additional DNA sequences in this sample encode the identical CDR3. V gene TRBV7-9 combines with J gene TRBJ2-7; D perhaps matches TRBD1 (6 bases). This CDR3 is built from 14 residues. Germline CDR1 and CDR2: SEHNR and FQNEAQ (reference sequence). The CDR3 region has the DNA TGTGCCAGCAGCTCCACAGGGACCTCCTACGGGCAGTACTTC. Amino acids: CASSSTGTSYGQYF.